This is a list of T cell receptor beta chains from one sample in a study of blood T cell repertoires in COVID-19. TCRdb keeps only in-frame clones here, not all; method: immunoSEQ multiplex PCR. This table holds around 400,000 clones, approximately 89% found once. Sequenced sample: peripheral blood. The source is a woman aged 55-70 years with COVID-19, enrolled during active disease. CDR3s include the opening cysteine and the closing phenylalanine or tryptophan. D genes are given only for firm matches. The size of a clone is reported for some rows only, either as once, few or many, or as a class for expanded clones.

.	.	TRBV28	TRBJ2-4	CASSFVVGGKNIQYF	TGTGCCAGCAGTTTTGTAGTGGGGGGCAAAAACATTCAGTACTTC
.	TRBD2	TRBV5-4	TRBJ2-5	CASSMTSGGETQYF	TGTGCCAGCAGCATGACTAGCGGGGGAGAGACCCAGTACTTC
.	.	TRBV3-1/TRBV3-2	TRBJ1-2	CASSQDNQGNYGYTF	TGTGCCAGCAGCCAAGATAACCAGGGCAACTATGGCTACACCTTC
.	TRBD1	TRBV9	TRBJ1-2	CASSVMGQGGLGGYTF	TGTGCCAGCAGCGTTATGGGACAGGGTGGACTGGGTGGCTACACCTTC
.	TRBD1	TRBV12-3/TRBV12-4	TRBJ1-4	CASSRQGSEKLFF	TGTGCCAGCAGTAGACAGGGTAGTGAAAAACTGTTTTTT
.	.	TRBV28	TRBJ2-3	CASRRQLTDTQYF	TGTGCCAGCCGTAGACAGCTCACAGATACGCAGTATTTT
.	TRBD1	TRBV6-6	TRBJ2-2	CASSNRGQYTGELFF	TGTGCCAGCAGTAATAGGGGGCAATACACCGGGGAGCTGTTTTTT
.	.	TRBV30	TRBJ2-1	CAWSSLSAYNEQFF	TGTGCCTGGTCCTCCCTTAGTGCGTACAATGAGCAGTTCTTC
.	.	TRBV9	TRBJ2-7	CASSVGAGAYEQYF	TGTGCCAGCAGCGTAGGGGCAGGCGCCTACGAGCAGTACTTC
.	.	TRBV18	TRBJ1-1	CASSPGGDKGTEAFF	TGTGCCAGCTCACCCGGCGGGGATAAGGGCACTGAAGCTTTCTTT
.	.	TRBV5-4	TRBJ1-2	CASSPVRQHYGYTF	TGTGCCAGCAGTCCTGTCCGACAGCACTATGGCTACACCTTC
many	.	TRBV19	TRBJ1-1	CASSAGQFTEAFF	TGTGCCAGTAGTGCCGGACAGTTCACTGAAGCTTTCTTT
.	.	TRBV3-1/TRBV3-2	TRBJ1-1	CASRQAVNTEAFF	TGTGCCAGCAGACAGGCGGTGAACACTGAAGCTTTCTTT
.	.	TRBV7-9	TRBJ1-3	CASSLESYSGNTIYF	TGTGCCAGCAGCTTAGAGTCCTACTCTGGAAACACCATATATTTT
once	TRBD2	TRBV29-1	TRBJ2-5	CSVFLLGGVGETQYF	TGCAGCGTTTTCCTATTGGGGGGGGTAGGGGAGACCCAGTACTTC
.	TRBD2	TRBV19	TRBJ2-1	CASTLAGGLTDEQFF	TGTGCCAGTACCCTAGCGGGGGGCCTCACCGATGAGCAGTTCTTC
once	.	TRBV15	TRBJ2-1	CATGPYRDPNEQFF	TGTGCCACCGGACCGTACAGGGACCCCAATGAGCAGTTCTTC
.	.	TRBV11-2	TRBJ2-1	CASSIGPRASEQFF	TGTGCCAGCAGCATAGGGCCCAGGGCAAGTGAGCAGTTCTTC
.	.	TRBV2	TRBJ1-1	CASSSVKNTEAFF	TGTGCCAGCAGTTCGGTCAAAAACACTGAAGCTTTCTTT
.	TRBD2	TRBV5-1	TRBJ2-3	CASSFWGGGATDTQYF	TGCGCCAGCAGCTTTTGGGGCGGGGGGGCCACAGATACGCAGTATTTT
.	.	TRBV6-5	TRBJ1-2	CASDTTGNYGYTF	TGTGCCAGCGATACGACGGGGAACTATGGCTACACCTTC
.	.	TRBV19	TRBJ1-2	CASSPKTGANYGYTF	TGTGCCAGTAGTCCCAAGACCGGAGCTAACTATGGCTACACCTTC
.	.	TRBV5-1	TRBJ1-6	CASSSTTGRTPLHF	TGCGCCAGCAGCTCCACGACAGGACGGACACCCCTCCACTTT
.	TRBD1	TRBV30	TRBJ2-3	CAWSSPQGSSTDTQYF	TGTGCCTGGAGTAGCCCACAGGGGAGTAGCACAGATACGCAGTATTTT
.	TRBD1	TRBV7-9	TRBJ2-7	CASSFGQGSYEQYF	TGTGCCAGCAGCTTCGGACAGGGGTCCTACGAGCAGTACTTC
.	TRBD1	TRBV7-8	TRBJ2-2	CASSPRDRGTGELFF	TGTGCCAGCAGCCCCCGGGACAGGGGCACCGGGGAGCTGTTTTTT
.	TRBD1	TRBV4-2	TRBJ1-5	CASSSQTGLEGNQPQHF	TGTGCCAGCAGCTCCCAGACAGGGTTAGAGGGCAATCAGCCCCAGCATTTT
.	TRBD1	TRBV19	TRBJ1-1	CASSTQQGLNTEAFF	TGTGCCAGTAGTACCCAACAGGGGTTGAACACTGAAGCTTTCTTT
.	TRBD1	TRBV28	TRBJ2-2	CASTPYGTGNTGELFF	TGTGCCAGCACTCCATACGGGACAGGGAACACCGGGGAGCTGTTTTTT
.	TRBD2	TRBV29-1	TRBJ2-1	CSVSGTNEQFF	TGCAGCGTAAGCGGGACCAATGAGCAGTTCTTC
.	TRBD2	TRBV7-3	TRBJ2-1	CASSPGLADYNEQFF	TGTGCCAGCAGCCCGGGGCTAGCGGACTACAATGAGCAGTTCTTC